One TCR beta chain is described in this entry. Each CDR3 protein gets one entry after TCRdb re-called the 5' RACE reads with MiXCR. Of about 54,000 distinct CDR3 sequences listed, 15% to 20% are singletons. Purified naive CD4+ T cells were depleted of CD25+ Tregs. The CDR3 contains 15 residues. V trimming: 3 bases; J trimming: 4 bases; junction bases outside the gene matches: 3. This chain links TRBV12-3 or TRBV12-4 with TRBJ2-1; TRBD1 matches at 10 bases. This TCR came from a female donor with breast cancer. The sequenced material came from naive CD4+ T cells sorted from blood. Documented subset: naive CD4+ T cells, CD4+CD45RA+CD25-. CDR3 sequence: CASSFRQGAYNEQFF. CDR3 bases: TGTGCCAGCAGTTTTCGACAGGGGGCGTACAATGAGCAGTTCTTC.